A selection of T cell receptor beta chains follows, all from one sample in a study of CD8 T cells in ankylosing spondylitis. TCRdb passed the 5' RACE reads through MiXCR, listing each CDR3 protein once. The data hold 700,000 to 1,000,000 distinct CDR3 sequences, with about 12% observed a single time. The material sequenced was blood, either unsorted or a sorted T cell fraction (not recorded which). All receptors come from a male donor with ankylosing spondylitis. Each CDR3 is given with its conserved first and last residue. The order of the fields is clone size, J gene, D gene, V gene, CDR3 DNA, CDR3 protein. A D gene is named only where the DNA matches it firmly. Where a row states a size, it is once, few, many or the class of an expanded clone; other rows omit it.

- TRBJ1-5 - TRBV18 TGTGCCAGCTCCCTCCGGGCAGCGAGAGAACAGCCCCAGCATTTT CASSLRAAREQPQHF
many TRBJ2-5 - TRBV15 TGTGCCACCAGCGGCATACAGGGTATCAGAGAGACCCAGTACTTC CATSGIQGIRETQYF
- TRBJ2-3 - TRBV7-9 TGTGCCAGCAGCATCCAGGGTTTAGATACGCAGTATTTT CASSIQGLDTQYF
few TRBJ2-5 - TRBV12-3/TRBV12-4 TGTGCCAGCGCTTTGCGGCCCCTCTGGGCCCAGTACTTC CASALRPLWAQYF
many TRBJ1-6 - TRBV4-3 TGCGCCAGCAGCCGTGGAACCTATAATTCACCCCTCCACTTT CASSRGTYNSPLHF
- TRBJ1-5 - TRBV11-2 TGTGCCAGCAGCGAGGACTACTATAGCAATCAGCCCCAGCATTTT CASSEDYYSNQPQHF
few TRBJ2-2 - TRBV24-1 TGTGCCACCACGAGCGGCACCGGGGAGCTGTTTTTT CATTSGTGELFF
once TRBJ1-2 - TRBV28 TGTGCCAGCAGGCTTTCCCCCGCCCTCTATGGCTACACCTTC CASRLSPALYGYTF
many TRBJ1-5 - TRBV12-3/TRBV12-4 TGTGCCAGCAGTTTAGAGAGTTCCCAGCCCCAGCATTTT CASSLESSQPQHF
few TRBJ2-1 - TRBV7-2 TGTGCCAGCAGCTTAATAGCAAGCGGCAATGAGCAGTTCTTC CASSLIASGNEQFF
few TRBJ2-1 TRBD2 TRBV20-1 TGCAGTACCTACACTAGCGGGAGAGGGAATGAGCAGTTCTTC CSTYTSGRGNEQFF
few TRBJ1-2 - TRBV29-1 TGCAGCGTTGAACAGGGATTCAGCTACACCTTC CSVEQGFSYTF
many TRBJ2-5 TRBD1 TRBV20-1 TGCAGTGCCTGGGACAGGGGTTCACTACCGGGAGAGACCCAGTACTTC CSAWDRGSLPGETQYF
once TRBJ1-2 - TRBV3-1 TGTGCCAGCAGCCAGACGGAGATCGGCTACACCTTC CASSQTEIGYTF
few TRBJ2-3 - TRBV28 TGTGCCAGCAGTACCATAGTGGGCACAGATACGCAGTATTTT CASSTIVGTDTQYF
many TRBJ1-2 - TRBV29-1 TGCAGCGTTGAAGGGGCAGTAGCTAACTATGGCTACACCTTC CSVEGAVANYGYTF
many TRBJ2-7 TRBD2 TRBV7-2 TGTGCCAGCAGCGAAGGGACTAGCGCGTATTCAGCCGAGCAGTACTTC CASSEGTSAYSAEQYF
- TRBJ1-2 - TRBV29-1 TGCAGCGTTCGCCCCGGGGGCGGGGGCTATGGCTACACCTTC CSVRPGGGGYGYTF
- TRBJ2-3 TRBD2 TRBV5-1 TGCGCCAGCAGCTGGGGAGCGGGGATCACAGATACGCAGTATTTT CASSWGAGITDTQYF
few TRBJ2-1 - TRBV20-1 TGCAGTGCTAGAGACACGTACAATGAGCAGTTCTTC CSARDTYNEQFF
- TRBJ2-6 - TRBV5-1 TGCGCCAGCAGCATAGAGAGGACTGGGGCCAACGTCCTGACTTTC CASSIERTGANVLTF
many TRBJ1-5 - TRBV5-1 TGCGCCAGCAGCCCCGGTGGGGGTAATCAGCCCCAGCATTTT CASSPGGGNQPQHF
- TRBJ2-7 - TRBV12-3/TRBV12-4 TGTGCCAGCAGTTTAGGTCTTTTGGGGCAGTACTTC CASSLGLLGQYF
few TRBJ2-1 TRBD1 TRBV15 TGTGCCACCAGCAAAAGGACAGGGGTTTTCGATGAGCAGTTCTTC CATSKRTGVFDEQFF
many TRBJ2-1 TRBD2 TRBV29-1 TGCAGCGTTGGGGGTTTAGCGGGAGGGGGTTTCTTAATTAATGAGCAGTTCTTC CSVGGLAGGGFLINEQFF
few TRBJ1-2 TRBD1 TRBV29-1 TGCAGCGTTACGACAGGGGTTGACTATGGCTACACCTTC CSVTTGVDYGYTF
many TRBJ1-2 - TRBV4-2 TGTGCCAGCAGCCCTCCCGGTGCGGGTCCAGGGAACTATGGCTACACCTTC CASSPPGAGPGNYGYTF
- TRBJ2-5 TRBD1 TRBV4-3 TGCGCCAGCAGCCAAGCCCTCACAGGGGGAGAGACCCAGTACTTC CASSQALTGGETQYF
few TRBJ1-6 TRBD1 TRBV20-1 TGCAGTGCTACCCCAGGGACAGGGGAAAATTCACCCCTCCACTTT CSATPGTGENSPLHF
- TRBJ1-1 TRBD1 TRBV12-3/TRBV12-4 TGTGCCAGCAGTGCCTGGACAGGGATGAACACTGAAGCTTTCTTT CASSAWTGMNTEAFF
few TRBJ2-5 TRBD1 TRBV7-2 TGTGCCAGCAGCCACGGGACAGGGGGGAAGACCCAGTACTTC CASSHGTGGKTQYF
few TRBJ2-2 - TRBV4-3 TGCGCCAGCAGCCAAGAAAAGGACTTCCTGAACACCGGGGAGCTGTTTTTT CASSQEKDFLNTGELFF
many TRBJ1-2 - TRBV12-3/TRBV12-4 TGTGCCAGCAGCCCGGACAGCTACTATGGCTACACCTTC CASSPDSYYGYTF
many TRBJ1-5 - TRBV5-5 TGTGCCAGCGGGATCGATCAGCCCCAGCATTTT CASGIDQPQHF
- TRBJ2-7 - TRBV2 TGTGCCAGCAGCCGGTATAGGTGGACAGAGGAAGAGCAGTACTTC CASSRYRWTEEEQYF
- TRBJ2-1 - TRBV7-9 TGTGCCAGCAGCGGGCAGGGCAGGGGCTTCCTGGGGGAGCAGTTCTTC CASSGQGRGFLGEQFF
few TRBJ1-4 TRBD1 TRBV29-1 TGCAGCGTTGGATGGGGACAGGGAGGGGAAAAACTGTTTTTT CSVGWGQGGEKLFF
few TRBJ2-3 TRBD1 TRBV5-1 TGCGCCAGCAGTTATGACAGGGCGCGCACAGATACGCAGTATTTT CASSYDRARTDTQYF
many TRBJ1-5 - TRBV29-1 TGCAGCGTTGGGGACAATAGCAATCAGCCCCAGCATTTT CSVGDNSNQPQHF
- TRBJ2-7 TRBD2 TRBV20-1 TGCAGTGCTAGAGGGCTAGCGGGAGGTGTCGAGCAGTACTTC CSARGLAGGVEQYF